This TCR beta chain was recorded in a study of blood T cell repertoires in COVID-19. Study background: In each case, the material was cDNA or gDNA derived from T cells, B-cell-depleted T cells, or PBMCs.

Germline CDR1 SGHTA, CDR2 FQGNSA. V lost 5 bases and J lost 0, with 13 bases in between. The CDR3 length is 15 residues. Assay used: immunoSEQ multiplex PCR; TCRdb lists only in-frame clones, some missing. Of around 240,000 clones listed, roughly nine tenths were seen once; the top ten hold roughly 1.2%. J is TRBJ1-2 and V is TRBV7-2; D is unclear. The origin of this receptor is a human donor in a cohort exposed to, infected with or recovered from COVID-19 (not recorded which). The donor label of this sample is uncertain. Sequencing input: PBMCs or T cells enriched from blood (not recorded which). CDR3 amino acids: CASSPGRGTNYGYTF. CDR3 nucleotide sequence: TGTGCCAGCAGCCCCGGACGGGGAACTAACTATGGCTACACCTTC.